This TCR beta chain emerged from a study of blood T cell repertoires in COVID-19. This CDR3 spans 15 amino acids. Germline lookup yields CDR1 SGHVS and CDR2 FQNEAQ. The V gene lost 5 bases and the J gene lost 2 bases, with 13 bases spanning the gap. In terms of age and location, participants ranged from about 18 to 95 years and lived in about two dozen US areas. Assignments of participants to cohorts depended upon their own reported clinical history. In the authors' workflow: Counts of nucleated cells, estimated from reference gene primer amplification, were obtained. Produced via immunoSEQ multiplex PCR; TCRdb's table is partial and in-frame only. V and J calls and clone size are copied from that table; D and trimming were computed from the DNA. The sample has fewer than 350,000 clones, around 85% seen once.

The genes are TRBV7-8 and TRBJ1-3; D remains ambiguous. The source is a woman aged 40 to 50 with acute COVID-19. Specimen: PBMCs or T cells enriched from blood (not recorded which). This CDR3 is CASSPRGSTGNTIYF. In nucleotides, the CDR3 is TGTGCCAGCAGCCCCCGCGGCAGCACTGGAAACACCATATATTTT.